This record looks at one TCR beta chain sequence and its context. This sample was taken from a study of T-cell reconstitution after alpha-beta-depleted transplantation in children. The CDR3 totals 17 residues. Germline V gives CDR1 MGHRA, CDR2 YSYEKL. V shed 1 base, J shed 6 bases, and the junction held 5 bases outside the gene matches. Preparation of the TCRbeta library involved a method that used unique molecular identifiers. One entry per CDR3 protein, called by TCRdb with MiXCR from the PCR reads. The repertoire holds 360,000 or so distinct CDR3 sequences, with around 21% as singletons. The receptor comes from a human donor who donated a stem cell graft to a child with acute myeloid leukemia. Sequenced material: PBMCs from the stem cell graft donor, taken from the stem cell graft. This chain uses TRBV4-1 with TRBJ2-3, with 15 bases matching TRBD2. Here the CDR3 DNA reads TGCGCCAGCAGCCAAGGAGGACTAGCGGGAGGGCCGGATACGCAGTATTTT. It translates to CASSQGGLAGGPDTQYF.